Below are 13 T cell receptor beta chains sequenced from a single sample in a study of OX40 agonist ivuxolimab in advanced cancers. The protocol used for the library was the immunoSEQ multiplex PCR assay. Sourced from immuneACCESS, this table was stored by TCRdb with only in-frame sequences that have V and J called. A share of the clones is absent; for the studies checked, an unresolved V gene accounts for under half, and the remainder has no known explanation. In all, the sample holds about 48,000 clones, and around 86% of those were seen once. Of the sample, 1.5% to 2% falls within the top ten clones. The sample in question was CD4+ or CD8+ T cells sorted from blood, obtained in a trial of the OX40 agonist ivuxolimab. These receptors were taken from an adult with an advanced solid tumor such as melanoma, head and neck, liver or kidney cancer.

The chain links TRBV5-5 to TRBJ2-5; 9 nucleotides match TRBD2. The germline V gene encodes CDR1 SGHKS and CDR2 YYEKEE (reference sequence). J lost 5 bases, V lost 3 bases, and 2 bases had no gene match. The CDR3 loop spans 13 amino acids. CDR3 sequence (DNA): TGTGCCAGCAGCTGGACTAGCGAGGAGACCCAGTACTTC. This encodes CASSWTSEETQYF.

This clone was recorded a few times. Other DNA sequences in the sample encode the same CDR3. The chain couples TRBV6-5 to TRBJ1-2; 7 bases fit TRBD1. CDR3 length: 13 residues. CDR1 is MNHEY and CDR2 is SVGAGI in the germline V gene. V trimming: 6 bases; J trimming: 5 bases; junction bases outside the gene matches: 6. The CDR3 DNA reads TGTGCCAGCAGCTACACAGGGGAATATGGCTACACCTTC. Protein product: CASSYTGEYGYTF.

The chain uses TRBV6-6 and TRBJ2-7, with D perhaps assigned TRBD1 or TRBD2 (6 bases each). CDR3 length equals 15 residues. V lost 0 bases and J 6 bases, leaving 15 bases between the germline ends. Germline CDR1 is MNHNY and CDR2 is SVGAGI (reference sequence). CDR3 coding DNA: TGTGCCAGCAGTTACTCTGGGGGGCTGACGGGCGAGCAGTACTTC. Amino acid sequence: CASSYSGGLTGEQYF.

This rearrangement joins TRBV7-9 to TRBJ2-7, with D tentatively TRBD2 (5 bases). Per germline, CDR1 SEHNR and CDR2 FQNEAQ (reference sequence). Between the trimmed V and J ends, which lost 4 bases and 3 bases, there was a span of 10 bases. The CDR3 spans 13 residues. CDR3 loop: CASSYNRDYEQYF. The CDR3 DNA follows: TGTGCCAGCAGCTACAACCGGGACTACGAGCAGTACTTC.

The V and J genes are TRBV9 and TRBJ1-1, with TRBD1 as a possible D gene (5 bases). Germline V gives CDR1 SGDLS, CDR2 YYNGEE. V dropped 4 bases and J dropped 5 bases, with 18 bases sitting between them. The CDR3 length is 15 residues. CDR3 sequence: CASSPRAPGGTEAFF. The CDR3 DNA follows: TGTGCCAGCAGCCCCCGCGCCCCGGGGGGAACTGAAGCTTTCTTT.

The rearrangement joins TRBV6-6 to TRBJ1-1, with TRBD1 identical over 8 bases. Per germline, CDR1 MNHNY and CDR2 SVGAGI (reference sequence). The CDR3 spans 16 residues. The ends lost 0 bases at V and 3 bases at J; junction bases unmatched: 6. The CDR3 sequence is CASSYSLNRGYTEAFF. In nucleotides, the CDR3 is TGTGCCAGCAGTTACTCGCTTAACAGGGGGTACACTGAAGCTTTCTTT.

The chain links TRBV9 to TRBJ2-7; 8 nucleotides align to TRBD1. The CDR3 loop spans 15 amino acids. The J segment lost 6 bases and the V segment lost 2 bases, leaving 10 bases of the junction unmatched. Germline assignment: CDR1 SGDLS and CDR2 YYNGEE. CDR3 bases: TGTGCCAGCAGCGTGTCCCAGGGGGCTGGAACCGAGCAGTACTTC. Residues: CASSVSQGAGTEQYF.

The chain recombines TRBV5-1 with TRBJ2-6, with D possibly being TRBD1 (5 bases). Germline assignment: CDR1 SGHRS and CDR2 YFSETQ. This CDR3 is built from 16 residues. Deletions cut 6 bases from V and 2 bases from J, with 15 bases between. The CDR3 here is CASNQGPKTGANVLTF. CDR3 nucleotides: TGCGCCAGCAACCAGGGCCCAAAGACTGGGGCCAACGTCCTGACTTTC.

This chain uses TRBV5-1 with TRBJ2-7, with 12 bases identical to TRBD1. The CDR3 runs to 14 residues. In germline, CDR1 is SGHRS, CDR2 YFSETQ. Trimming removed 2 bases from V and 6 bases from J; junction bases left unmatched: 3. For the CDR3, the DNA is TGCGCCAGCAGCTTAGGGACAGGGGGCGCCGAGCAGTACTTC. The encoded protein is CASSLGTGGAEQYF.

The J gene is TRBJ1-5, the V gene TRBV5-5; TRBD1 matches 7 bases. The CDR3 covers 15 residues. J was trimmed by 6 bases and V by 4 bases; bases with no gene match: 10. Germline loops: CDR1 SGHKS, CDR2 YYEKEE (reference sequence). Here the CDR3 reads CASSPTGRVGQPQHF. The CDR3 DNA reads TGTGCCAGCAGCCCGACAGGGCGAGTTGGTCAGCCCCAGCATTTT.

The chain carries TRBV6-5 and TRBJ2-5; 8 nucleotides line up with TRBD1. V lost 6 bases, J lost 8 bases, and 8 bases stayed unmatched. In germline, CDR1 is MNHEY, CDR2 SVGAGI. CDR3 length equals 13 residues. This CDR3 reads CASRRGQGATQYF. CDR3 DNA: TGTGCCAGCAGACGCGGACAGGGAGCTACCCAGTACTTC.

The CDR3 loop reads CASSPPSGGFLYEQYF. The CDR3 DNA reads as TGTGCCAGCTCACCACCTAGCGGGGGGTTCCTCTACGAGCAGTACTTC. V usage is TRBV18 and J usage is TRBJ2-7; 10 bases align to TRBD2. J lost 3 bases, V lost 0 bases, and 5 bases had no gene match. CDR3 size: 16 residues. The germline V gene encodes CDR1 KGHSH and CDR2 LQKENI.

CDR3 loop: CASSLEGQGQETQYF. As DNA, the CDR3 is TGCGCCAGCAGCTTGGAAGGACAGGGACAAGAGACCCAGTACTTC. V usage is TRBV5-1 and J usage is TRBJ2-5, with 8 bases that match TRBD1. The CDR3 is 15 residues long. Trimming removed 0 bases from V and 2 bases from J; junction bases left unmatched: 3. Germline-derived CDR1 and CDR2 are SGHRS and YFSETQ.